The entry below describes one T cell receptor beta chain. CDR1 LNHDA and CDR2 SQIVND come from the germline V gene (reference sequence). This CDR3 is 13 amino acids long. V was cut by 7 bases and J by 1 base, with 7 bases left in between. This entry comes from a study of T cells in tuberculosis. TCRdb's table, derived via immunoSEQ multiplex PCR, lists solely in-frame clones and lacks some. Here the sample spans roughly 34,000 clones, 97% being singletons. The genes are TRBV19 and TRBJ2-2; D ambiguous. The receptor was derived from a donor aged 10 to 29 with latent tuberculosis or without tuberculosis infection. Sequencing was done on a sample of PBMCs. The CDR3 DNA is TGTGCCAGTAAATATATGAACACCGGGGAGCTGTTTTTT. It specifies CASKYMNTGELFF. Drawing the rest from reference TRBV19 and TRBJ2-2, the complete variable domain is DGGITQSPKYLFRKEGQNVTLSCEQNLNHDAMYWYRQDPGQGLRLIYYSQIVNDFQKGDIAEGYSVSREKKESFPLTVTSAQKNPTAFYLCASKYMNTGELFFGEGSRLTVL.